The clone carrying this T cell receptor (beta chain) was recorded only once. The entry originates in a study of blood T cells in healthy people across ages. This CDR3 has 13 residues. V shed 2 bases and J shed 7 bases, with 9 bases lying between them. The germline V gene encodes CDR1 MDHEN and CDR2 SYDVKM. Healthy Caucasian individuals from Russia aged roughly 6 to 95 served as donors. Together with a sample-barcoded 5' primer, a J-beta primer mix was included in a second PCR lasting 7 to 11 cycles. Each cDNA was tagged by a template-switch adaptor containing 12 random nucleotides. TCRdb re-analysed the 5' RACE reads in MiXCR, keeping a single row per CDR3 protein. There are fewer than 900,000 distinct CDR3 sequences in the sample; 49% occur only once, and roughly 34% lies in the top ten.

This sequence joins TRBV28 and TRBJ1-5; no firm D call. The sequence derives from an older woman in good health. The sample comprised blood. CDR3 region: CASSLGRTQPQHF. In DNA form, the CDR3 reads TGTGCCAGCAGTTTAGGACGAACGCAGCCCCAGCATTTT.